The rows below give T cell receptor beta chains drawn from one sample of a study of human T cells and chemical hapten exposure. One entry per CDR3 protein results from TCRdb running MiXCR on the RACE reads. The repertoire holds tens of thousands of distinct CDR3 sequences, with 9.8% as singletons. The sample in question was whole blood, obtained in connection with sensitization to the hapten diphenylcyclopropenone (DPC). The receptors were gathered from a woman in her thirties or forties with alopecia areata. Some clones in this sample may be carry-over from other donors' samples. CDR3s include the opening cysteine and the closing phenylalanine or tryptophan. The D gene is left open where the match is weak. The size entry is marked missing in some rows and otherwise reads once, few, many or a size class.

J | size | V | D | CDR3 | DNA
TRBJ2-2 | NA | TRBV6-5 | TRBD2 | CASSYGLAGATGELFF | TGTGCCAGCAGTTACGGACTAGCGGGTGCCACCGGGGAGCTGTTTTTT
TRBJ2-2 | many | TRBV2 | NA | CASSEYPANTGELFF | TGTGCCAGCAGTGAATATCCAGCGAACACCGGGGAGCTGTTTTTT
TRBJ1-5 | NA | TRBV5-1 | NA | CASSLSGNQPQHF | TGCGCCAGCAGCTTGAGCGGCAATCAGCCCCAGCATTTT
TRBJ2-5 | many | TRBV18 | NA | CASSPMADQETQYF | TGTGCCAGCTCACCGATGGCAGACCAAGAGACCCAGTACTTC
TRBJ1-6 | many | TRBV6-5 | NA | CASSYSRQASSPLHF | TGTGCCAGCAGTTACTCCCGACAGGCTTCGTCACCCCTCCACTTT
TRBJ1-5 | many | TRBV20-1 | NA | CSVPTIRQLNQPQHF | TGCAGTGTCCCGACCATTAGACAGTTAAATCAGCCCCAGCATTTT
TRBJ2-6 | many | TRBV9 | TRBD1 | CASSVGTGFSGANVLTF | TGTGCCAGCAGCGTTGGGACAGGGTTTTCTGGGGCCAACGTCCTGACTTTC
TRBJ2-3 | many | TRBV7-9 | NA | CASSVLLGTTDTQYF | TGTGCCAGCAGCGTGCTTCTTGGAACCACAGATACGCAGTATTTT
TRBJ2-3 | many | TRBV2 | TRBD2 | CASSSGLAGFTADTQYF | TGTGCCAGCAGTTCGGGACTAGCGGGGTTCACGGCAGATACGCAGTATTTT
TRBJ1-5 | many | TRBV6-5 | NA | CASSPLTDATQPQHF | TGTGCCAGCAGTCCGCTGACAGACGCTACTCAGCCCCAGCATTTT
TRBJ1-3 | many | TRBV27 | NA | CASSLKGSGNTIYF | TGTGCCAGCAGTTTGAAGGGGTCGGGAAACACCATATATTTT
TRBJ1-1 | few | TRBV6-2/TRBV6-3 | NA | CASSPPGLTEAEAFF | TGTGCCAGCAGTCCACCGGGACTGACGGAGGCTGAAGCTTTCTTT
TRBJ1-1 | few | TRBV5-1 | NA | CASSLGTGMNTEAFF | TGCGCCAGCAGCTTGGGAACAGGGATGAACACTGAAGCTTTCTTT
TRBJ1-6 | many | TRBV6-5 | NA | CASSYGPGSFYNSPLHF | TGTGCCAGCAGTTATGGGCCAGGGTCGTTTTATAATTCACCCCTCCACTTT
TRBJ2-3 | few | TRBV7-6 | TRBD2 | CASSFSGGRDTQYF | TGTGCCAGCAGCTTTAGCGGGGGTAGAGATACGCAGTATTTT
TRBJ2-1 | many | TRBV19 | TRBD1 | CASSRPRGQGNNEQFF | TGTGCCAGTAGTCGCCCTCGGGGACAGGGGAACAATGAGCAGTTCTTC
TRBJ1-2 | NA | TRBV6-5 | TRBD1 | CASRSADRGTYGYTF | TGTGCCAGCAGATCGGCGGACAGGGGGACCTATGGCTACACCTTC
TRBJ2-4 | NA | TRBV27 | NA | CASRALAKNIQYF | TGTGCCAGCAGAGCGCTAGCCAAAAACATTCAGTACTTC
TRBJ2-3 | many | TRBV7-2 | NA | CASSFLGLDTQYF | TGTGCCAGCAGCTTTCTGGGTCTAGATACGCAGTATTTT
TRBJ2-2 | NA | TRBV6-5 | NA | CASSYSKQTTGELFF | TGTGCCAGCAGTTACTCGAAACAGACCACCGGGGAGCTGTTTTTT
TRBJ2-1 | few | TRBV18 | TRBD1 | CASSPRDRGYNEQFF | TGTGCCAGCTCACCACGGGACAGGGGTTACAATGAGCAGTTCTTC
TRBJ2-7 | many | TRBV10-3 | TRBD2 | CAIRPSGGLTYEQYF | TGTGCCATCAGGCCTAGCGGGGGCCTTACCTACGAGCAGTACTTC
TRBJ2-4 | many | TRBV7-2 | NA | CASSLAGTIAKNIQYF | TGTGCCAGCAGCTTAGCAGGGACCATAGCCAAAAACATTCAGTACTTC
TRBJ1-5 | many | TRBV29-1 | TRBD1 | CSVLQGAGQPQHF | TGCAGCGTCTTACAGGGGGCGGGTCAGCCCCAGCATTTT
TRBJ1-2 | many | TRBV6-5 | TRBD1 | CASSTRQGWFGYTF | TGTGCCAGCAGCACCCGACAGGGCTGGTTCGGCTACACCTTC
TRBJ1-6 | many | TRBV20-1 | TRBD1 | CSARNRGLDSPLHF | TGCAGTGCTAGGAACAGGGGGCTGGATTCACCCCTCCACTTT
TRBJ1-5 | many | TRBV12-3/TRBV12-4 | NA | CASSFVFGGRGNQPQHF | TGTGCCAGCAGTTTCGTCTTCGGTGGCAGAGGAAATCAGCCCCAGCATTTT
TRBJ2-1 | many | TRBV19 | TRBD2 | CASSSFSGGSSYNEQFF | TGTGCCAGTAGTTCGTTTTCGGGGGGGAGCTCCTACAATGAGCAGTTCTTC
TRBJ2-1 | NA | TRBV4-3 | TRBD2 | CASSHSGGAENEQFF | TGCGCCAGCAGCCATAGCGGGGGGGCTGAAAATGAGCAGTTCTTC
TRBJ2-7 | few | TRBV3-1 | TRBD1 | CASSQETGRYEQYF | TGTGCCAGCAGCCAAGAGACAGGGCGGTACGAGCAGTACTTC
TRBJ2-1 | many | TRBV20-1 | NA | CSARVGRGDDEQFF | TGCAGTGCTAGAGTTGGCAGGGGGGACGATGAGCAGTTCTTC
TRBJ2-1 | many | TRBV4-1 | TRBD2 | CASSPTSGGSYNEQFF | TGCGCCAGCAGCCCCACTAGCGGGGGCTCCTACAATGAGCAGTTCTTC
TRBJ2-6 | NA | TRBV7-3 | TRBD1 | CASSSGQVPFSGANVLTF | TGTGCCAGCAGCTCCGGACAGGTCCCCTTCTCTGGGGCCAACGTCCTGACTTTC
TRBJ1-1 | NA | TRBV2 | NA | CASSLGRMGTEAFF | TGTGCCAGCAGTCTTGGTAGAATGGGCACTGAAGCTTTCTTT
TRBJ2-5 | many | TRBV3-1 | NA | CASTPGTETQYF | TGTGCCAGCACCCCAGGGACGGAGACCCAGTACTTC
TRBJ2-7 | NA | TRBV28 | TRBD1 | CASSLPGTGAHEQYF | TGTGCCAGCAGTCTCCCCGGGACAGGTGCCCACGAGCAGTACTTC
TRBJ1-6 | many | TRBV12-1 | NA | CASSFRPAGGNSPLHF | TGTGCCAGCAGCTTTCGCCCGGCTGGGGGTAATTCACCCCTCCACTTT
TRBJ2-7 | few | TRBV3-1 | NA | CASSQGLTLYEQYF | TGTGCCAGCAGCCAGGGACTGACCCTCTACGAGCAGTACTTC
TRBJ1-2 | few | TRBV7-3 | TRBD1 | CASSSGTGHPPSF | TGTGCCAGCAGCTCCGGGACAGGGCATCCCCCGAGCTTC
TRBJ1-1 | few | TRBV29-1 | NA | CSVEMTENTEAFF | TGCAGCGTTGAGATGACTGAGAACACTGAAGCTTTCTTT
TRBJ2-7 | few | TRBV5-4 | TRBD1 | CASSQGQGEYEQYF | TGTGCCAGCAGCCAGGGACAGGGAGAGTACGAGCAGTACTTC
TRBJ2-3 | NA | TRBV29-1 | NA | CSAHPNTDTQYF | TGCAGCGCCCACCCCAACACAGATACGCAGTATTTT
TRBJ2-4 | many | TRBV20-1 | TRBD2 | CSARDGGASRIQYF | TGCAGTGCTAGGGACGGGGGGGCCTCTCGCATTCAGTACTTC
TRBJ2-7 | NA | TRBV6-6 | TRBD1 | CASRTGTAHYEQYF | TGTGCCAGCAGGACCGGGACAGCCCACTACGAGCAGTACTTC
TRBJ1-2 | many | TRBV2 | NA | CASIPAYRALYGYTF | TGTGCCAGCATTCCCGCTTACAGGGCCCTCTATGGCTACACCTTC
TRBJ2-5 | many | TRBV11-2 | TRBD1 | CASSSTGAKETQYF | TGTGCCAGCAGCAGTACAGGGGCCAAAGAGACCCAGTACTTC
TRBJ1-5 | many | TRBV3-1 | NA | CASSQDLRQPQHF | TGTGCCAGCAGCCAAGATCTTCGGCAGCCCCAGCATTTT
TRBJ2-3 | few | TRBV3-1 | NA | CASSQVVDTQYF | TGTGCCAGCAGCCAGGTCGTGGATACGCAGTATTTT